Below are 8 T cell receptor beta chains sequenced from a single sample in a study of technical replicates of blood from a handful of donors. The method was immunoSEQ multiplex PCR; TCRdb's version includes in-frame clones alone and lacks a portion of them. Seen here are about 53,000 clones, roughly 86% observed once, and the top ten hold roughly 5.8%. The sample taken for sequencing was PBMCs. The receptor source for this set is a human donor in good health. Some clones in this sample may be carry-over from other donors' samples.

This sequence joins TRBV6-5 and TRBJ2-7; TRBD1 is a possible D gene (6 bases). CDR3 length: 16 amino acids. Between the trimmed V and J ends, which lost 2 bases and 2 bases, there was a span of 16 bases. The germline gives CDR1 MNHEY, CDR2 SVGAGI. As DNA, the CDR3 is TGTGCCAGCAGTTACCAAATCGAGCAGGGGACCTACGAGCAGTACTTC. Translating gives CASSYQIEQGTYEQYF.

For this clone: No conserved phenylalanine or tryptophan is present at the end of the CDR3, so a read error is the likely explanation. No DNA is shown, since the ends of the CDR3 on it are uncertain; the CDR3 is the one TCRdb lists. The genes are TRBV30 and TRBJ1-2; the table assigns TRBD1, which was not confirmed against the DNA. The germline gives CDR1 GTSNPN, CDR2 SVGIG (reference sequence). The CDR3 totals 11 residues, both ends included. CDR3 in amino acids: CAWSVLGTGHS.

The V and J genes are TRBV9 and TRBJ1-5; 8 nucleotides agree with TRBD1. This CDR3 spans 15 amino acids. V was pared by 2 bases and J by 6 bases, with 7 bases of the junction left unmatched. The V gene's germline CDR1 is SGDLS and CDR2 YYNGEE. The CDR3 coding sequence is TGTGCCAGCAGCGTTGGACAGGGCATAGGTCAGCCCCAGCATTTT. It is translated as CASSVGQGIGQPQHF. The whole variable domain, filled in from reference TRBV9 and TRBJ1-5, reads DSGVTQTPKHLITATGQRVTLRCSPRSGDLSVYWYQQSLDQGLQFLIQYYNGEERAKGNILERFSAQQFPDLHSELNLSSLELGDSALYFCASSVGQGIGQPQHFGDGTRLSIL.

V is TRBV10-3 and J is TRBJ1-2; D is possibly TRBD1 (5 bases). Germline V gene data show CDR1 as ENHRY and CDR2 as SYGVKD. The CDR3 consists of 14 residues. Trimming shortened V by 10 bases and J by 6 bases, and 21 bases separated the two germline ends. CDR3 DNA sequence: TGTGCCACCACGCAATCGACAGATTATAATGGCTACACCTTC. It specifies CATTQSTDYNGYTF.

The V and J genes are TRBV5-1 and TRBJ2-5; TRBD2 matches 7 bases. CDR3 length equals 12 residues. Germline V gene data show CDR1 as SGHRS and CDR2 as YFSETQ. V lost 5 bases, J lost 4 bases, and 2 bases stayed unmatched. The CDR3: CASRERGETQYF. The CDR3 DNA is TGCGCCAGCAGAGAGCGGGGAGAGACCCAGTACTTC. Filled out from reference TRBV5-1 and TRBJ2-5, the complete variable domain reads KAGVTQTPRYLIKTRGQQVTLSCSPISGHRSVSWYQQTPGQGLQFLFEYFSETQRNKGNFPGRFSGRQFSNSRSEMNVSTLELGDSALYLCASRERGETQYFGPGTRLLVL.

The chain has TRBV6-5 and TRBJ1-5, with D possibly TRBD1 on 6 matching bases. In germline, CDR1 is MNHEY, CDR2 SVGAGI. With 5 bases removed from V and 2 bases from J, the gap between germline ends came to 13 bases. The length of the CDR3 is 15 residues. The CDR3 sequence: CASSRSGERNQPQHF. The CDR3 DNA follows: TGTGCCAGCAGTAGGTCAGGGGAACGCAATCAGCCCCAGCATTTT.

The V and J genes are TRBV7-8 and TRBJ2-7; D may be TRBD1 (6 bases). CDR1 and CDR2 from the germline V gene are SGHVS and FQNEAQ. This CDR3 contains 13 residues. V gave up 5 bases and J gave up 3 bases, with 11 bases separating them. The CDR3 region is CASSPRDIYEQYF. The CDR3 DNA sequence: TGTGCCAGCAGCCCCCGGGACATCTACGAGCAGTACTTC.

The chain joins TRBV30 to TRBJ1-2, with D hard to call. This CDR3 spans 10 amino acids. The germline gives CDR1 GTSNPN, CDR2 SVGIG (reference sequence). Deletions cut 7 bases from V and 3 bases from J, with 6 bases between. CDR3 nucleotides: TGTGCCTACAGCTACTATGGCTACACCTTC. It translates to CAYSYYGYTF.